Below, 2 T cell receptor beta chains from the same sample are listed, as sequenced in a study of blood T cell repertoires in COVID-19. Libraries were prepared by immunoSEQ multiplex PCR; TCRdb keeps only in-frame clonotypes and omits some of them. The sample contains about 190,000 clones, roughly 89% of which appear only once. The source material was peripheral blood. The source is a man aged 35 to 55 with acute or convalescent COVID-19.

The chain carries TRBV5-4 and TRBJ2-7, with 8 nucleotides matching TRBD2. J was trimmed by 4 bases and V by 2 bases; bases with no gene match: 5. The CDR3 extends over 14 amino acids. The germline V gene has CDR1 SGHNT and CDR2 YYREEE (reference sequence). CDR3 DNA sequence: TGTGCCAGCAGCTTTCCGGGACTAGGGTACGAGCAGTACTTC. Protein product: CASSFPGLGYEQYF.

The V call is TRBV14, the J call TRBJ2-3; 9 positions match TRBD2. The CDR3 contains 14 residues. Trimming at V came to 4 bases and at J to 5 bases, leaving 4 bases not matched to a gene. The V gene's germline CDR1 is SGHDN and CDR2 FVKESK. CDR3 in DNA: TGTGCCAGCAGCCCAAGACTAGCGGTAGATACGCAGTATTTT. This codes for CASSPRLAVDTQYF.